Listed here are 20 T cell receptor beta chains from one sample, sequenced in a study of blood T cell repertoires in COVID-19 (dated by TCRdb to about 2020). To prepare the library, the immunoSEQ multiplex PCR assay was applied. The table comes from immuneACCESS by way of TCRdb, which keeps in-frame sequences with V and J called. Part of the clones is missing from these tables; in studies checked, under half for an unresolved V gene and the rest for unknown reasons. The sample table contains 310,000 or so clones; only one count was recorded for roughly 90% of them. About 6.8% of the sample belongs to the ten largest clones. Material: peripheral blood. These receptor sequences come from a man younger than 30 who had recovered from COVID-19.

The V call is TRBV7-6, the J call TRBJ2-1, with 12 bases identical to TRBD2. Per the germline V gene, CDR1 is SGHVS and CDR2 is FNYEAQ. The CDR3 contains 18 residues. After removal of 1 base from V and 4 bases from J, the junction contained 8 bases not matched to a gene. The CDR3 DNA is TGTGCCAGCAGCTTAGGAACTAGCGGGGGGCCCCTTTACAATGAGCAGTTCTTC. Translated, it gives CASSLGTSGGPLYNEQFF.

The chain couples TRBV4-2 to TRBJ2-5; 14 nucleotides agree with TRBD2. The CDR3 is 16 amino acids. CDR1 and CDR2 (germline): LGHNA, YNFKEQ. Unmatched junction bases numbered 4, after V lost 3 bases and J lost 4 bases. The CDR3 DNA sequence: TGTGCCAGCAGCCACGGACTAGCGGGGGGATCAGAGACCCAGTACTTC. Protein sequence: CASSHGLAGGSETQYF.

The V call is TRBV29-1, the J call TRBJ1-2; TRBD1 matches 10 bases. The CDR3 consists of 12 residues. The germline gives CDR1 SQVTM, CDR2 ANQGSEA. J was trimmed by 7 bases and V by 4 bases; bases with no gene match: 3. CDR3 sequence reads: CSVVDRGPGYTF. The CDR3, as DNA: TGCAGCGTTGTAGACAGGGGGCCTGGCTACACCTTC.

The rearrangement joins TRBV9 to TRBJ2-1; no clear D. V lost 2 bases, J lost 5 bases, and 11 bases lay in between. CDR3 length: 14 amino acids. Per germline, CDR1 SGDLS and CDR2 YYNGEE. DNA of the CDR3: TGTGCCAGCAGCGTTTTGGAGTTAAACAATGAGCAGTTCTTC. This codes for CASSVLELNNEQFF. The entire variable domain, with the rest obtained from reference TRBV9 and TRBJ2-1, is as follows: DSGVTQTPKHLITATGQRVTLRCSPRSGDLSVYWYQQSLDQGLQFLIQYYNGEERAKGNILERFSAQQFPDLHSELNLSSLELGDSALYFCASSVLELNNEQFFGPGTRLTVL.

As for this clone: Other DNA sequences of this sample code for an identical CDR3. J is TRBJ1-2 and V is TRBV14; D gene ambiguous. V gave up 0 bases and J gave up 5 bases, with 7 bases separating them. The CDR3 is made up of 13 amino acids. Germline V CDR1 and CDR2: SGHDN, FVKESK. The CDR3 nucleotides read TGTGCCAGCAGCCAAGATCGGGGTTATGGCTACACCTTC. It yields the protein CASSQDRGYGYTF.

This clone has just one count. This chain links TRBV5-5 with TRBJ2-7, with a tentative D call TRBD1 (5 bases). Trimming removed 4 bases from V and 3 bases from J, with 17 bases in between. There are 15 residues in the CDR3. Germline V gives CDR1 SGHKS, CDR2 YYEKEE (reference sequence). The CDR3 here is CASSRLVGANYEQYF. CDR3 sequence (DNA): TGTGCCAGCAGCCGTCTCGTAGGGGCCAACTACGAGCAGTACTTC.

The chain combines TRBV25-1 with TRBJ1-6; 9 bases are a match to TRBD1. The CDR3 has 16 amino acids. Germline CDR1 MGHDK, CDR2 SYGVNS. Trimming took 0 bases from V and 7 from J; bases not matched to a gene: 4. The CDR3 here is CASSEYKGQGNSPLHF. Here the CDR3 DNA reads TGTGCCAGCAGTGAATATAAGGGACAGGGAAATTCACCCCTCCACTTT.

In this sample, this clone turned up once. This rearrangement joins TRBV25-1 to TRBJ1-5; a weak D match, TRBD1 (6 bases). This CDR3 region has 12 residues. Trimming took off 5 bases at V and 6 bases at J, with 8 bases between the two ends. CDR1 and CDR2 from the germline V gene are MGHDK and SYGVNS. The CDR3 DNA reads TGTGCCAGCAGTACAGGGCGTCAGCCCCAGCATTTT. Its protein is CASSTGRQPQHF.

This clone was picked up a small number of times. J is TRBJ2-2 and V is TRBV10-1; weak D call: TRBD1 (5 bases). This CDR3 comprises 16 residues. Trimming stripped 6 bases from V and 2 bases from J, with 16 bases between. Germline CDR1 reads WNHNN; CDR2 reads SYGVQD (reference sequence). The CDR3 DNA follows: TGCGCCAGCAGCGCATGGGGCACGTTTAACACCGGGGAGCTGTTTTTT. Its protein product is CASSAWGTFNTGELFF.

The chain carries TRBV7-8 and TRBJ1-5, with a tentative D call TRBD1 (5 bases). The ends were cut back, 2 bases at V and 4 bases at J, with 9 bases in the middle. The CDR3 is 14 residues long. Germline V gene lookup returns CDR1 SGHVS and CDR2 FQNEAQ. This CDR3 is CASSLNRGNQPQHF. CDR3 nucleotide sequence: TGTGCCAGCAGCTTAAACCGGGGGAATCAGCCCCAGCATTTT.

This clone showed up just a few times. The chain couples TRBV4-1 to TRBJ1-1; D is possibly TRBD1 (6 bases). CDR1 is MGHRA, CDR2 YSYEKL, per germline. The CDR3 has 12 amino acids. Trimming removed 3 bases at V and 12 bases at J, with 14 bases between. The CDR3 here is CASSQITGLTFF. The CDR3, as DNA: TGCGCCAGCAGCCAGATCACAGGGTTAACTTTCTTT.

This clone was detected only once. This chain uses TRBV19 with TRBJ1-6; no clear D gene. The V gene's germline CDR1 is LNHDA and CDR2 SQIVND (reference sequence). The V and J ends lost 3 bases and 14 bases respectively, with 14 bases between them. The CDR3 has 13 residues. Written as DNA, the CDR3 is TGTGCCAGTAGTATCTCAAGCTTACCGGCCCTCCACTTT. Translating it yields CASSISSLPALHF.

This CDR3 reads CASSYREGLYNEQFF. CDR3 sequence (DNA): TGTGCCAGCAGCTATCGAGAGGGCTTATACAATGAGCAGTTCTTC. V gene TRBV5-6 combines with J gene TRBJ2-1, with a weak D call TRBD2 (5 bases). Germline V gene lookup returns CDR1 SGHDT and CDR2 YYEEEE. V was cut by 3 bases and J by 4 bases, with 14 bases left in between. The CDR3 extends over 15 amino acids.

The V and J genes are TRBV7-8 and TRBJ2-2; 9 nucleotides match TRBD1. The CDR3 has 16 residues. The V and J ends lost 5 bases and 4 bases, in that order; junction bases with no gene match: 8. Per the germline V gene, CDR1 is SGHVS and CDR2 is FQNEAQ. CDR3 protein: CASSVTGGAGTGELFF. Written as DNA, the CDR3 is TGTGCCAGCAGCGTCACAGGGGGCGCGGGCACCGGGGAGCTGTTTTTT. The complete variable domain, with remaining parts taken from reference TRBV7-8 and TRBJ2-2, reads GAGVSQSPRYKVAKRGQDVALRCDPISGHVSLFWYQQALGQGPEFLTYFQNEAQLDKSGLPSDRFFAERPEGSVSTLKIQRTQQEDSAVYLCASSVTGGAGTGELFFGEGSRLTVL.

The chain recombines TRBV7-9 with TRBJ2-7; D gene uncertain. The CDR3 runs 11 residues. V shed 5 bases and J shed 5 bases, with 7 bases lying between them. The germline gives CDR1 SEHNR, CDR2 FQNEAQ (reference sequence). The CDR3 is CASSPRDEQYF. The DNA of the CDR3 is TGTGCCAGCAGCCCCCGAGACGAGCAGTACTTC. The full variable domain, rest sourced from reference TRBV7-9 and TRBJ2-7, is DTGVSQNPRHKITKRGQNVTFRCDPISEHNRLYWYRQTLGQGPEFLTYFQNEAQLEKSRLLSDRFSAERPKGSFSTLEIQRTEQGDSAMYLCASSPRDEQYFGPGTRLTVT.

The V call is TRBV18, the J call TRBJ1-1, with D tentatively TRBD1 (6 bases). V lost 2 bases, J lost 2 bases, and 9 bases lay in between. CDR3 length: 14 residues. CDR1 is KGHSH and CDR2 is LQKENI in the germline V gene. The CDR3 loop is CASSPGRGNTEAFF. CDR3 coding DNA: TGTGCCAGCTCACCAGGCAGGGGAAACACTGAAGCTTTCTTT.

The chain couples TRBV5-8 to TRBJ1-3; 8 bases are shared with TRBD1. Trimming took 5 bases from V and 7 from J; bases not matched to a gene: 11. This CDR3 region has 15 residues. Germline CDR1 is SGHTS and CDR2 is YDEGEE. CDR3 amino acids: CASSSGTGGGNTIYF. The CDR3 DNA reads TGTGCCAGCAGTTCCGGAACAGGGGGTGGTAACACCATATATTTT. Combining the CDR3 with reference TRBV5-8 and TRBJ1-3 gives the whole variable domain EAGVTQSPTHLIKTRGQQATLRCSPISGHTSVYWYQQALGLGLQFLLWYDEGEERNRGNFPPRFSGRQFPNYSSELNVNALELEDSALYLCASSSGTGGGNTIYFGEGSWLTVV.

The rearrangement joins TRBV10-3 to TRBJ2-5; 9 nucleotides line up with TRBD1. Germline values: CDR1 ENHRY, CDR2 SYGVKD. V shed 8 bases and J 4 bases; nucleotides not matched to a gene: 14. The CDR3 loop spans 16 amino acids. The CDR3 loop is CAISPPAGTGLETQYF. The CDR3 DNA follows: TGTGCCATCTCCCCTCCCGCCGGGACAGGGCTAGAGACCCAGTACTTC.

The chain couples TRBV6-2 or TRBV6-3 to TRBJ1-2; TRBD1 matches at 8 bases. CDR3 size: 14 residues. CDR1 and CDR2 from the germline V gene are MNHEY and SVGEGT. The J segment lost 5 bases and the V segment lost 6 bases, leaving 8 bases of the junction unmatched. CDR3 protein: CASSTAGQAYGYTF. CDR3 DNA: TGTGCCAGCAGCACCGCGGGACAGGCTTATGGCTACACCTTC.

The chain uses TRBV10-1 and TRBJ2-7, with D uncertain. This CDR3 region has 14 residues. Deletions cut 5 bases from V and 1 base from J, with 12 bases between. Germline V gene lookup returns CDR1 WNHNN and CDR2 SYGVQD (reference sequence). The CDR3 spells CASSSSTASYEQYF. Here the CDR3 DNA reads TGCGCCAGCAGTTCCTCCACCGCGTCCTACGAGCAGTACTTC.